This T cell receptor beta chain was captured by sequencing in a study of blood T cell repertoires in COVID-19. Between the trimmed V and J ends, which lost 3 bases and 9 bases, there was a span of 11 bases. Germline CDR1 is KGHDR and CDR2 is SFDVKD. The CDR3 sequence is 13 residues long. As originally analysed: Researchers report that nucleated cell counts were estimated from reference gene primer amplification. Clones were sequenced by immunoSEQ multiplex PCR, and TCRdb holds only the in-frame ones, with some missing. That table gives V, J and clone size, and the DNA gave D and trimming. The sample shows approximately 140,000 clones, 60% to 85% of them seen only once.

This sequence joins TRBV24-1 and TRBJ2-1; D possibly corresponds to TRBD1 (6 bases). The receptor was isolated from a man aged 50-60 years with acute or convalescent COVID-19. Source material: peripheral blood. The DNA of the CDR3 is TGTGCCACCAGTGATCCAGGGGTAGGTGAGCAGTTCTTC. Protein: CATSDPGVGEQFF.